Listed below are T cell receptor beta chains from one sample, sequenced in a study of T cells after somatic rescue of genetic block. The assay was immunoSEQ multiplex PCR, and TCRdb's table has in-frame clones only and misses some. Here the sample spans 9,500 to 15,000 clones, 71% being singletons. Input material: peripheral blood mononuclear cells (PBMCs). The receptor set was obtained from a boy aged 5-17 years. Each CDR3 is given with its conserved first and last residue. The order of the fields is clone size, J gene, V gene, D gene, CDR3 protein, CDR3 DNA. The D gene is left open where the match is weak. Only some rows state a clone size, as once, few, many or a class for expanded clones.

clone_size: NA; j_call: TRBJ1-3; v_call: TRBV7-9; d_call: NA; cdr3_aa: CASSSGRPRSTIYF; cdr3_nt: TGTGCCAGCAGCTCGGGACGACCTAGGAGCACCATATATTTT
clone_size: NA; j_call: TRBJ2-1; v_call: TRBV11-2; d_call: NA; cdr3_aa: CASSLVHNEQFF; cdr3_nt: TGTGCCAGCAGCTTAGTCCACAATGAGCAGTTCTTC
clone_size: few; j_call: TRBJ2-6; v_call: TRBV25-1; d_call: NA; cdr3_aa: CASSESGRTGANVLTF; cdr3_nt: TGTGCCAGCAGTGAATCTGGGAGGACCGGGGCCAACGTCCTGACTTTC
clone_size: NA; j_call: TRBJ2-7; v_call: TRBV27; d_call: NA; cdr3_aa: CASSPRLQGSYEQYF; cdr3_nt: TGTGCCAGCAGCCCAAGACTTCAAGGCTCCTACGAGCAGTACTTC
clone_size: NA; j_call: TRBJ1-5; v_call: TRBV30; d_call: TRBD1; cdr3_aa: CAWSPQGAGNQPQHF; cdr3_nt: TGTGCCTGGAGTCCTCAGGGGGCGGGCAATCAGCCCCAGCATTTT
clone_size: few; j_call: TRBJ2-7; v_call: TRBV10-3; d_call: NA; cdr3_aa: CAISLTGHEQYF; cdr3_nt: TGTGCCATTTCCTTGACAGGTCACGAGCAGTACTTC
clone_size: NA; j_call: TRBJ1-3; v_call: TRBV14; d_call: TRBD1; cdr3_aa: CASSQDVDRAGNTIYF; cdr3_nt: TGTGCCAGCAGCCAAGATGTGGACAGGGCTGGAAACACCATATATTTT
clone_size: few; j_call: TRBJ2-4; v_call: TRBV2; d_call: TRBD2; cdr3_aa: CASKRDPSGNIQYF; cdr3_nt: TGTGCCAGCAAGCGGGACCCGAGTGGAAACATTCAGTACTTC
clone_size: NA; j_call: TRBJ2-7; v_call: TRBV6-6; d_call: NA; cdr3_aa: CASSRGSGLYEQYF; cdr3_nt: TGTGCCAGCAGTCGAGGGTCAGGTCTATACGAGCAGTACTTC
clone_size: NA; j_call: TRBJ2-7; v_call: TRBV6-6; d_call: NA; cdr3_aa: CAISANLGRDGEQYF; cdr3_nt: TGTGCCATCAGTGCCAACCTGGGCAGGGACGGGGAGCAGTACTTC
clone_size: NA; j_call: TRBJ2-5; v_call: TRBV5-1; d_call: TRBD1; cdr3_aa: CASSSGTGDPRLAQETQYF; cdr3_nt: TGCGCCAGCAGTTCCGGGACAGGGGATCCGAGACTAGCTCAAGAGACCCAGTACTTC
clone_size: NA; j_call: TRBJ1-4; v_call: TRBV5-4; d_call: TRBD1; cdr3_aa: CASSLGQGYEKLFF; cdr3_nt: TGTGCCAGCAGCTTGGGACAGGGGTATGAAAAACTGTTTTTT
clone_size: NA; j_call: TRBJ2-5; v_call: TRBV27; d_call: NA; cdr3_aa: CASSFTGRVRGETQYF; cdr3_nt: TGTGCCAGCAGTTTCACAGGCAGGGTGAGAGGTGAGACCCAGTACTTC
clone_size: few; j_call: TRBJ2-3; v_call: TRBV2; d_call: TRBD2; cdr3_aa: CASSEVQASGGKTDTQYF; cdr3_nt: TGTGCCAGCAGTGAAGTTCAGGCTAGCGGGGGGAAAACAGATACGCAGTATTTT
clone_size: NA; j_call: TRBJ2-1; v_call: TRBV2; d_call: NA; cdr3_aa: CASTVNEQFF; cdr3_nt: TGTGCCAGCACCGTGAATGAGCAGTTCTTC
clone_size: few; j_call: TRBJ1-4; v_call: TRBV9; d_call: TRBD1; cdr3_aa: CASSYRTGAREKLFF; cdr3_nt: TGTGCCAGCAGCTACAGGACAGGGGCCCGGGAAAAACTGTTTTTT
clone_size: NA; j_call: TRBJ2-1; v_call: TRBV30; d_call: TRBD2; cdr3_aa: CAQTAGVSNEQFF; cdr3_nt: TGTGCTCAGACAGCGGGAGTGTCCAATGAGCAGTTCTTC
clone_size: NA; j_call: TRBJ2-1; v_call: TRBV7-9; d_call: TRBD1; cdr3_aa: CASSFVPTGEQFF; cdr3_nt: TGTGCCAGCAGCTTTGTCCCGACAGGGGAGCAGTTCTTC
clone_size: NA; j_call: TRBJ1-1; v_call: TRBV5-1; d_call: TRBD1; cdr3_aa: CASSRQGAEAFF; cdr3_nt: TGCGCCAGCAGCCGACAGGGGGCTGAAGCTTTCTTT
clone_size: few; j_call: TRBJ2-4; v_call: TRBV7-2; d_call: TRBD2; cdr3_aa: CASSLAGSGSGNIQYF; cdr3_nt: TGTGCCAGCAGCTTAGCGGGTAGCGGGAGTGGAAACATTCAGTACTTC
clone_size: NA; j_call: TRBJ2-7; v_call: TRBV6-6; d_call: NA; cdr3_aa: CASRAAGEQYF; cdr3_nt: TGTGCCAGCAGGGCGGCGGGGGAGCAGTACTTC
clone_size: NA; j_call: TRBJ2-2; v_call: TRBV5-1; d_call: NA; cdr3_aa: CASSLRIGELFF; cdr3_nt: TGCGCCAGCAGCTTGAGGATCGGGGAGCTGTTTTTT
clone_size: NA; j_call: TRBJ1-2; v_call: TRBV30; d_call: NA; cdr3_aa: CAWKGIGNYGYTF; cdr3_nt: TGTGCCTGGAAGGGGATAGGGAACTATGGCTACACCTTC
clone_size: few; j_call: TRBJ2-2; v_call: TRBV29-1; d_call: TRBD1; cdr3_aa: CSVARDSPTGELFF; cdr3_nt: TGCAGCGTTGCCCGGGACAGCCCCACCGGGGAGCTGTTTTTT
clone_size: medium-sized; j_call: TRBJ2-2; v_call: TRBV5-1; d_call: TRBD2; cdr3_aa: CASSFQREVVGELFF; cdr3_nt: TGCGCCAGCAGCTTCCAGCGGGAGGTAGTCGGGGAGCTGTTTTTT
clone_size: NA; j_call: TRBJ2-7; v_call: TRBV6-5; d_call: NA; cdr3_aa: CASSYLSQGRNEQYF; cdr3_nt: TGTGCCAGCAGTTACTTGTCCCAGGGGCGCAACGAGCAGTACTTC
clone_size: NA; j_call: TRBJ2-7; v_call: TRBV11-2; d_call: TRBD1; cdr3_aa: CASSLPDRGAFYEQYF; cdr3_nt: TGTGCCAGCAGCTTACCAGACAGGGGGGCGTTCTACGAGCAGTACTTC
clone_size: NA; j_call: TRBJ2-1; v_call: TRBV28; d_call: NA; cdr3_aa: CASSSGLYEQFF; cdr3_nt: TGTGCCAGCAGTAGCGGACTCTATGAGCAGTTCTTC
clone_size: NA; j_call: TRBJ1-4; v_call: TRBV19; d_call: TRBD1; cdr3_aa: CASKEGARPNEKLFF; cdr3_nt: TGTGCCAGTAAAGAGGGGGCGAGGCCTAATGAAAAACTGTTTTTT
clone_size: NA; j_call: TRBJ2-3; v_call: TRBV5-1; d_call: NA; cdr3_aa: CASSNYRESTDTQYF; cdr3_nt: TGCGCCAGCAGCAACTACAGGGAAAGCACAGATACGCAGTATTTT
clone_size: NA; j_call: TRBJ2-7; v_call: TRBV2; d_call: TRBD2; cdr3_aa: CASSDRPGTSGPTGYF; cdr3_nt: TGTGCCAGCAGTGATAGGCCTGGGACTAGCGGCCCTACGGGATACTTC
clone_size: NA; j_call: TRBJ2-3; v_call: TRBV6-6; d_call: TRBD2; cdr3_aa: CASSYSKRGGWDTQYF; cdr3_nt: TGTGCCAGCAGTTACTCGAAGCGGGGGGGCTGGGATACGCAGTATTTT
clone_size: once; j_call: TRBJ2-2; v_call: TRBV11-2; d_call: NA; cdr3_aa: CASSLVPPGGELFF; cdr3_nt: TGTGCCAGCAGCTTAGTTCCCCCGGGGGGGGAGCTGTTTTTT
clone_size: NA; j_call: TRBJ2-3; v_call: TRBV5-1; d_call: TRBD2; cdr3_aa: CASSPRLAGGVSTDTQYF; cdr3_nt: TGCGCCAGCAGCCCTCGACTAGCGGGGGGAGTGAGCACAGATACGCAGTATTTT
clone_size: NA; j_call: TRBJ2-7; v_call: TRBV19; d_call: NA; cdr3_aa: CASSRAAQGSYEQYF; cdr3_nt: TGTGCCAGTAGTCGAGCTGCGCAGGGCAGCTACGAGCAGTACTTC
clone_size: NA; j_call: TRBJ1-1; v_call: TRBV7-9; d_call: TRBD1; cdr3_aa: CASSFGQGRDTEAFF; cdr3_nt: TGTGCCAGCAGCTTCGGACAGGGCAGGGACACTGAAGCTTTCTTT
clone_size: NA; j_call: TRBJ2-3; v_call: TRBV13; d_call: NA; cdr3_aa: CASSSYLLEGTDTQYF; cdr3_nt: TGTGCCAGCAGCTCCTACCTTCTAGAGGGCACAGATACGCAGTATTTT
clone_size: NA; j_call: TRBJ1-1; v_call: TRBV6-5; d_call: NA; cdr3_aa: CASSYGPENTEAFF; cdr3_nt: TGTGCCAGCAGTTATGGGCCGGAGAACACTGAAGCTTTCTTT
clone_size: NA; j_call: TRBJ2-3; v_call: TRBV4-1; d_call: NA; cdr3_aa: CASSQEGRSHYTQYF; cdr3_nt: TGCGCCAGCAGCCAAGAGGGACGATCCCACTATACGCAGTATTTT
clone_size: once; j_call: TRBJ1-6; v_call: TRBV30; d_call: NA; cdr3_aa: CAWSVFERSPLHF; cdr3_nt: TGTGCCTGGAGTGTATTCGAGCGTTCACCCCTCCACTTT
clone_size: NA; j_call: TRBJ2-5; v_call: TRBV4-1; d_call: TRBD2; cdr3_aa: CASSQDPSGRGRETQYF; cdr3_nt: TGCGCCAGCAGCCAAGATCCTAGCGGGAGGGGGAGAGAGACCCAGTACTTC
clone_size: NA; j_call: TRBJ1-4; v_call: TRBV18; d_call: NA; cdr3_aa: CASSPQGMGEKLFF; cdr3_nt: TGTGCCAGCTCACCACAGGGGATGGGTGAAAAACTGTTTTTT
clone_size: NA; j_call: TRBJ2-3; v_call: TRBV18; d_call: TRBD2; cdr3_aa: CASSPLAGGPADTQYF; cdr3_nt: TGTGCCAGCTCACCATTAGCGGGAGGGCCGGCAGATACGCAGTATTTT
clone_size: NA; j_call: TRBJ2-2; v_call: TRBV5-1; d_call: TRBD1; cdr3_aa: CASSLTGGHGELFF; cdr3_nt: TGCGCCAGCAGCTTGACAGGGGGTCACGGGGAGCTGTTTTTT
clone_size: NA; j_call: TRBJ2-1; v_call: TRBV5-1; d_call: TRBD2; cdr3_aa: CASSLVGVAGYNEQFF; cdr3_nt: TGCGCCAGCAGCTTGGTTGGGGTAGCGGGGTACAATGAGCAGTTCTTC
clone_size: medium-sized; j_call: TRBJ2-7; v_call: TRBV5-1; d_call: NA; cdr3_aa: CASSLGQGLYEQYF; cdr3_nt: TGCGCCAGCAGCTTGGGCCAGGGGTTGTACGAGCAGTACTTC
clone_size: NA; j_call: TRBJ2-7; v_call: TRBV7-9; d_call: NA; cdr3_aa: CASSLGQPGKQYF; cdr3_nt: TGTGCCAGCAGCCTTGGACAGCCGGGTAAGCAGTACTTC
clone_size: NA; j_call: TRBJ2-7; v_call: TRBV7-3; d_call: TRBD2; cdr3_aa: CASSLVGTSYEQYF; cdr3_nt: TGTGCCAGCAGCTTGGTGGGGACTAGCTACGAGCAGTACTTC
clone_size: once; j_call: TRBJ2-7; v_call: TRBV5-1; d_call: TRBD1; cdr3_aa: CASSPDRAPYEQYF; cdr3_nt: TGCGCCAGCAGCCCGGACAGGGCCCCCTACGAGCAGTACTTC
clone_size: NA; j_call: TRBJ2-3; v_call: TRBV5-1; d_call: TRBD2; cdr3_aa: CASSFSTSGVTDTQYF; cdr3_nt: TGCGCCAGCAGCTTTTCTACTAGCGGGGTTACAGATACGCAGTATTTT
clone_size: few; j_call: TRBJ2-5; v_call: TRBV28; d_call: TRBD2; cdr3_aa: CASPPTSGLQETQYF; cdr3_nt: TGTGCCAGCCCCCCCACTAGCGGGTTACAAGAGACCCAGTACTTC